These T cell receptor beta chains were read from a single sample in a study of cytomegalovirus exposure and HLA in healthy donors. Assay used: immunoSEQ multiplex PCR; TCRdb lists only in-frame clones, some missing. Of about 110,000 clones in the sample, roughly 84% were seen once. Material for sequencing was PBMCs. Receptor source: a woman under 30 in good health and CMV-seronegative. Each CDR3 is given with its conserved first and last residue. D genes are given only for firm matches. Expanded clones get a size class; other rows say once, few or many, or leave the size out.

V gene	clone size	J gene	D gene	CDR3 DNA	CDR3 protein
TRBV4-1	few	TRBJ1-1	TRBD1	TGCGCCAGCAGCCAAGATTTGGACAGGGTAGGAACTGAAGCTTTCTTT	CASSQDLDRVGTEAFF
TRBV30	.	TRBJ1-2	.	TGTGCCTGGGGGAGGGACGGCGGCTACACCTTC	CAWGRDGGYTF
TRBV19	.	TRBJ1-1	TRBD1	TGTGCCAGTAGGACAGGGAAGGTTGGCACTGAAGCTTTCTTT	CASRTGKVGTEAFF
TRBV28	.	TRBJ1-4	.	TGTGCCAGCCAGGGGATGTCTAATGAAAAACTGTTTTTT	CASQGMSNEKLFF
TRBV27	.	TRBJ2-2	TRBD1	TGTGCCAGCTGGGACAGCTCCTTAGGGCTGTTTTTT	CASWDSSLGLFF
TRBV6-4	.	TRBJ1-1	TRBD1	TGTGCCAGCAGTGACGGGACAGGCGGGGTTACTGAAGCTTTCTTT	CASSDGTGGVTEAFF
TRBV13	.	TRBJ2-5	TRBD1	TGTGCCAGCAGCGCGACAGGGGTTGAACAAGAGACCCAGTACTTC	CASSATGVEQETQYF
TRBV28	.	TRBJ1-2	TRBD1	TGTGCCAGCAGGGGGGACAGCCAAACCTATGGCTACACCTTC	CASRGDSQTYGYTF
TRBV7-9	.	TRBJ2-7	TRBD1	TGTGCCAGCAGCTCAACGGGACAGGATATCGGGGAGCAGTACTTC	CASSSTGQDIGEQYF
TRBV10-3	.	TRBJ2-7	.	TGTGCCATCACCCCACGGGAAGGCGGCTCCTACGAGCAGTACTTC	CAITPREGGSYEQYF
TRBV27	.	TRBJ2-1	TRBD1	TGTGCCAGCAGTTTCACCGGGACAGGGGGGGAGCAGTTCTTC	CASSFTGTGGEQFF
TRBV2	.	TRBJ1-2	TRBD1	TGTGCCAGCAGGCCGGGACAGCCAAACTATGGCTACACCTTC	CASRPGQPNYGYTF
TRBV6-1	.	TRBJ2-7	TRBD2	TGTGCCAGCAGTAGGACTAGCGGGGGCTACGAGCAGTACTTC	CASSRTSGGYEQYF
TRBV18	.	TRBJ2-5	TRBD1	TGTGCCAGCTCACCTTCTACAGGGGCGGAGGAGACCCAGTACTTC	CASSPSTGAEETQYF
TRBV19	.	TRBJ2-7	.	TGTGCCAGTAGTTTCTGGCAGGAGCAGTACTTC	CASSFWQEQYF
TRBV19	.	TRBJ1-2	TRBD1	TGTGCCAGTAGTACCCGACAGGGAAACTATGGCTACACCTTC	CASSTRQGNYGYTF
TRBV13	once	TRBJ2-1	.	TGTGCCACTCGCGGAGGGGGCTATGAGCAGTTCTTC	CATRGGGYEQFF
TRBV7-2	few	TRBJ2-3	.	TGTGCCAGCAGCCGGGGAGGAACAGATACGCAGTATTTT	CASSRGGTDTQYF
TRBV6-1	.	TRBJ2-7	.	TGTGCCAGCAGCGCACCCGGGTTCCGGTACGAGCAGTACTTC	CASSAPGFRYEQYF
TRBV7-2	.	TRBJ1-5	.	TGTGCCAGCAGCCGCGGGGCGGCCTACAATCAGCCCCAGCATTTT	CASSRGAAYNQPQHF
TRBV4-2	.	TRBJ2-5	.	TGTGCCAGCAGCCAAGTGGGGACGGACGGGGGTGAGACCCAGTACTTC	CASSQVGTDGGETQYF
TRBV5-6	.	TRBJ1-2	.	TGTGCCAGCAGCCCTCGACCGTCATATGGACAGTTATATGGCTACACCTTC	CASSPRPSYGQLYGYTF
TRBV5-1	.	TRBJ1-2	.	TGCGCCAGCAGCCCCCCCAAACAGGGAGGCTACACCTTC	CASSPPKQGGYTF
TRBV18	.	TRBJ2-3	TRBD2	TGTGCCAGCTCACCAGGACTAGCGGGGGTCACAGATACGCAGTATTTT	CASSPGLAGVTDTQYF
TRBV18	.	TRBJ2-5	TRBD2	TGTGCCAGCTCTCCTCAGACTAGCCCGGAGACCCAGTACTTC	CASSPQTSPETQYF
TRBV27	.	TRBJ1-5	.	TGTGCCAGCAGTTCGGCCGAGGGCCAGCCCCAGCATTTT	CASSSAEGQPQHF
TRBV9	.	TRBJ2-3	.	TGTGCCAGCAGCCCAGGGACTTGGACAGATACGCAGTATTTT	CASSPGTWTDTQYF
TRBV6-1	once	TRBJ2-5	TRBD1	TGTGCCAGCAGTGACACAACAGGGGGTAGTGAGACCCAGTACTTC	CASSDTTGGSETQYF
TRBV29-1	.	TRBJ2-1	TRBD2	TGCAGCTCCCCCCGACTAGCTAGCAATGAGCAGTTCTTC	CSSPRLASNEQFF
TRBV6-1	.	TRBJ1-2	TRBD1	TGTGCCAGCAGTGGACAGGGAGTGTTCTATGGCTACACCTTC	CASSGQGVFYGYTF
TRBV27	few	TRBJ1-6	TRBD1	TGTGCCAGCAGTCAACTGGGACAGGCCAGGTCACCCCTCCACTTT	CASSQLGQARSPLHF
TRBV6-5	once	TRBJ2-7	.	TGTGCCAGCAGTTGGGACATGAGCCCCAACGAGCAGTACTTC	CASSWDMSPNEQYF
TRBV30	.	TRBJ1-4	.	TGTGCCTGGAGTGTACTTGAGTTTACTGGTGAAAAACTGTTTTTT	CAWSVLEFTGEKLFF
TRBV27	.	TRBJ2-2	TRBD1	TGTGCCAGCACTACGGACAGGGCTAACACCGGGGAGCTGTTTTTT	CASTTDRANTGELFF
TRBV29-1	.	TRBJ2-3	TRBD2	TGCAGCGCCGGTGGACTAGCGGGGGGGCCTAGCACAGATACGCAGTATTTT	CSAGGLAGGPSTDTQYF
TRBV7-6	.	TRBJ2-3	TRBD2	TGTGCCAGCAGCTTAATATCGAGCGGGGGGGTCACAGATACGCAGTATTTT	CASSLISSGGVTDTQYF
TRBV5-4	.	TRBJ2-3	TRBD2	TGTGCCAGCAGACACCAGGGCGGGGGGGCCTCGGATACGCAGTATTTT	CASRHQGGGASDTQYF
TRBV5-6	few	TRBJ2-7	.	TGTGCCAGCAGCCAGGAAGCGGCCTCCTCCTACGAGCAGTACTTC	CASSQEAASSYEQYF
TRBV6-4	medium-sized	TRBJ1-2	.	TGTGCCAGCAGTGAGCGTGGGGGCGCAAGCTATGGCTACACCTTC	CASSERGGASYGYTF
TRBV20-1	many	TRBJ1-2	.	TGCAGTGCTGGGGACACCTATGGCTACACCTTC	CSAGDTYGYTF
TRBV6-1	.	TRBJ2-1	.	TGTGCCAGCCCCGACCCCTATGGGGCCAATGAGCAGTTCTTC	CASPDPYGANEQFF
TRBV6-6	.	TRBJ2-5	TRBD1	TGTGCCAGCAGGGGATCGACAGGGACCCAAGAGACCCAGTACTTC	CASRGSTGTQETQYF
TRBV2	once	TRBJ1-1	.	TGTGCCAGCAGTGAAACGCCAGGGGCTAACACTGAAGCTTTCTTT	CASSETPGANTEAFF
TRBV27	.	TRBJ2-7	TRBD1	TGTGCCAGCACCTTGGGGACAGGGGTCAACGAGCAGTACTTC	CASTLGTGVNEQYF
TRBV5-4	once	TRBJ2-2	TRBD2	TGTGCCAGCAGCTCTCCTAGCGGGTCGGGGGAGCTGTTTTTT	CASSSPSGSGELFF
TRBV7-8	.	TRBJ2-1	.	TGTGCCAGCAGCTTAGAGAACATATGGTATGAGCAGTTCTTC	CASSLENIWYEQFF
TRBV27	.	TRBJ1-1	.	TGTGCCAGCAGTTCCGGACAGCCGAACACTGAAGCTTTCTTT	CASSSGQPNTEAFF
TRBV2	.	TRBJ2-3	TRBD2	TGTGCCAGCAGGACTCTAGCGGGGTGGCATACGCAGTATTTT	CASRTLAGWHTQYF
TRBV9	.	TRBJ1-4	TRBD1	TGTGCCAGCAGCCCGCAGGGGGACACGGGGTCCGAAAAACTGTTTTTT	CASSPQGDTGSEKLFF
TRBV19	.	TRBJ2-1	TRBD1	TGTGCCAGTCGAGGGACAGAATACAATGAGCAGTTCTTC	CASRGTEYNEQFF
TRBV9	.	TRBJ2-5	.	TGTGCCAGCAGCTCCCTGTGGTCAGGGGATACGGAGACCCAGTACTTC	CASSSLWSGDTETQYF
TRBV2	.	TRBJ1-1	TRBD1	TGTGCCAGCAGTGAACCCCGGACAGGGGGAACTGAAGCTTTCTTT	CASSEPRTGGTEAFF
TRBV6-5	.	TRBJ2-7	TRBD1	TGTGCCAGCAGTTACTGGACAGGGGGGAAGGGAGGACAGCAGTACTTC	CASSYWTGGKGGQQYF
TRBV6-1	.	TRBJ1-4	.	TGTGCCAGCGCGTGGGGCCAGGGGGAAAAACTGTTTTTT	CASAWGQGEKLFF